This TCR beta chain was sequenced in a study of human T cells and chemical hapten exposure. Study findings and constraints: With DPC sensitization, TCRs exceeding 1 in 1000 frequency showed no change.

This clonotype was picked up many times. What it binds is unknown. Time point denoted: patch test 2, 6 weeks after DPC sensitization. The treatment denotes: therapeutic diphenylcyclopropenone sensitization with weekly scalp DPC. TCRdb reprocessed the RACE reads with MiXCR, giving one entry per CDR3 protein. The sample lists about 82,000 distinct CDR3 sequences; 6.6% were seen once. The CDR3 contains 14 residues. V lost 5 bases and J 7 bases, leaving 15 bases between the germline ends. Germline CDR1 SGHDN, CDR2 FVKESK. This TCR was recovered from a woman under 40 with alopecia areata. Some clones in this sample may be carry-over from other donors' samples. The sequencing used whole blood, collected in connection with sensitization to the hapten diphenylcyclopropenone (DPC). V gene TRBV14 combines with J gene TRBJ2-4, with D possibly TRBD2 on 5 matching bases. In nucleotides, the CDR3 is TGTGCCAGCAGCTCCCTAGCTTTCGGCAACATTCAGTACTTC. This codes for CASSSLAFGNIQYF.